The TCR beta chain described here comes from a study of Graves' ophthalmopathy and Graves' hyperthyroidism (dated by TCRdb to the late 2010s). Regarding the research as a whole: Peripheral blood was collected at initial diagnosis, prior to any treatment. A discovery set of 95 to 100 patients (under 45 ophthalmopathy, under 65 stable hyperthyroidism) was enrolled to explore V-J signatures distinguishing ophthalmopathy from hyperthyroidism. In total, 135 blood samples were TCR-sequenced: some 40 ophthalmopathy, 80 or so hyperthyroidism and around 17 hyperthyroidism-to-ophthalmopathy patients. TCR beta repertoire signatures were used to distinguish Graves' ophthalmopathy from Graves' hyperthyroidism and to predict progression to ophthalmopathy. T-cell repertoires of thyroid tissue and blood were compared in about 6 hyperthyroidism patients. Following sampling, methimazole starting at 30 mg daily was administered to hyperthyroidism patients, and high-dose intravenous methylprednisolone was administered to ophthalmopathy patients. For independent validation, a separate cohort was made up of some 18 hyperthyroidism patients plus 17 patients who later progressed from hyperthyroidism to ophthalmopathy. For training and testing, the 100 or so patients in the discovery cohort were randomly divided in a 7:3 ratio. General study outcomes and caveats: In validation, the model predicted ophthalmopathy progression with 55% to 71% sensitivity and roughly 78% specificity; roughly 12 predicted patients were CT-confirmed with GO in a median of approximately 6.5 months. Most expanded thyroid clonotypes with frequency above 0.001 were also detected in blood, suggesting blood repertoires may reflect the thyroid immune response. No statistical method was used to predetermine the sample size, and group allocation was not hidden from the investigators. In cross-validation, the 13-signature model distinguished ophthalmopathy from stable hyperthyroidism with just over 85% sensitivity and about 81% specificity, while in the test set the corresponding values were about 80% and 75%.

Hyperthyroidism was defined as stable when no progression to ophthalmopathy occurred within 18 months of follow-up. Hyperthyroidism patients were newly diagnosed, were aged 18 to 65 years, and had a disease duration under 2 months. Patients with other autoimmune diseases, uncontrolled infections, pregnancy or lactation were excluded. Clinical symptoms, serum thyroxine, TRAb, thyroid ultrasound and orbital computed tomography formed the basis of the diagnosis. PBMCs were isolated from 10 ml of fresh peripheral blood by Ficoll-Paque density gradient centrifugation. Total RNA was extracted with Trizol reagent and quality-checked on an Agilent 2100 Bioanalyzer. For repertoire sequencing, the TCR beta CDR3 regions were amplified from RNA transcripts. The first round was an RT-PCR using HTBI primers with the Qiagen OneStep RT-PCR kit, and this first round was followed by a second-round multiplex PCR, then size selection and purification. Sequencing of the libraries was carried out on an Illumina HiSeq2000 in paired-end mode with 100 bp reads. In the source study's methods: Reads were processed with SOAPnuke, discarding reads with adapters, uncalled bases, mean Phred below 15, or no exact constant-primer or identifier match. COPE v1.2.5 was used to merge the high-quality paired reads. Each unique nucleotide sequence was defined as a clonotype, and clonotypes were aligned to IMGT TRB V, D and J references with MiTCR v1.1. Analysis was restricted to V-J combinations with a frequency above 0.0001, which covered 98% to 99.2% of repertoires. For each V-J combination, a TCR clonal expansion and chaos score was defined as F50 clonal expansion divided by the chaos observed in the TCRdist matrix. Welch's t-statistics and random forest were used to narrow the features down to more than 10 V-J combinations, which were then fed into a naive Bayes classifier. Thyroid-blood repertoire similarity was quantified with the Morisita-Horn index. TCRdb's own reprocessing of the public reads used fastp at Q25 and MiXCR and kept productive beta chains. Rows are unified per CDR3 protein, each entry keeping the most common DNA and genes. The V and J calls, along with clone size, are taken from TCRdb and not from the paper's own processing. Within this sample are 400,000 to 500,000 distinct CDR3 sequences, with approximately 21% of them counted one time only. Together, the top ten hold roughly 3.2% of the sample.

In this sample, this clonotype turned up many times. The antigen this receptor binds is unknown. The input lacks base qualities; no much larger clone sits a single base away. For CDR1 and CDR2, the germline V gene lists MGHRA and YSYEKL. The CDR3 has 17 amino acids, counting the end cysteine and phenylalanine. The kept DNA is CDR3 alone, 51 bases in frame from the first base. The trim is 0 bases for V and 2 bases for J, with a gap of 17 bases between the germline ends. The chain was built from TRBV4-1 and TRBJ2-7; no D segment can be confidently identified. This clonotype was sampled from a woman between 18 and 29 years old with stable Graves' hyperthyroidism. Donor details come from another sample of the same person, matched by shared clones. Sequenced sample: peripheral blood. The CDR3 has the sequence CASSQDLSGWTTYEQYF. At the DNA level, the sequence is TGCGCCAGCAGCCAAGATCTGTCCGGGTGGACCACCTACGAGCAGTACTTC.